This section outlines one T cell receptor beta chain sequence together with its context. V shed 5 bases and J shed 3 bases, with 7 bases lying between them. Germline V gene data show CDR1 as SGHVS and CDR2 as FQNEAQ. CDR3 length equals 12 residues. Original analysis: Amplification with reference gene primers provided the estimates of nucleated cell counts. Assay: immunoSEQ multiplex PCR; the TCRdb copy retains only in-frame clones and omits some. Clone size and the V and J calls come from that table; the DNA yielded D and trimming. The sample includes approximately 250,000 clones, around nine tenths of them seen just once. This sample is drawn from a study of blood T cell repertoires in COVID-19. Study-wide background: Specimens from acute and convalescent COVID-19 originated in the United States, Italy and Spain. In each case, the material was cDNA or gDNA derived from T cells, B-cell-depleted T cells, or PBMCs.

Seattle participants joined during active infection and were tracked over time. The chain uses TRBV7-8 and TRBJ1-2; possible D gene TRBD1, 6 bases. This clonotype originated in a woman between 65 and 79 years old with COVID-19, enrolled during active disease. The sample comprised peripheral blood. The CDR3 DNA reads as TGTGCCAGCAGCACAGGGTACTATGGCTACACCTTC. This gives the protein CASSTGYYGYTF. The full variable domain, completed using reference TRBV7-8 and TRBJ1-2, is GAGVSQSPRYKVAKRGQDVALRCDPISGHVSLFWYQQALGQGPEFLTYFQNEAQLDKSGLPSDRFFAERPEGSVSTLKIQRTQQEDSAVYLCASSTGYYGYTFGSGTRLTVV.